This T cell receptor (beta chain) derives from a study of T cells in Graves' hyperthyroidism and ophthalmopathy. The overall study: At the time of initial diagnosis and before any treatment, peripheral blood was collected.

Amplified regions were TCR beta CDR3 sequences from RNA transcripts. The HTBI primer set drove a first-round RT-PCR of the TCR CDR3. TCRdb reprocessed the multiplex PCR reads with MiXCR, giving one entry per CDR3 protein. Of roughly 380,000 distinct CDR3 sequences listed, approximately 15% were seen once; the top ten hold roughly 9.6%. This clonotype showed up just a few times. The antigen remains undetermined. Graves' hyperthyroidism qualified as stable when ophthalmopathy did not progress within 18 months. Study-wide results and limits: Ophthalmopathy got predicted by the model a median around six months before its onset. Most clonotypes expanded in thyroid above 0.001 were likewise present in blood.

The CDR3 is 14 amino acids. V lost 5 bases and J lost 4; bases outside the gene matches: 4. Germline loops: CDR1 KGHDR, CDR2 SFDVKD. This chain connects TRBV24-1 to TRBJ2-5; 9 bases are shared with TRBD1. This TCR came from a woman aged 60-75 years with Graves' hyperthyroidism. The sequenced sample consisted of blood. CDR3 DNA: TGTGCCACCAGTGCTAGGACAGGGGTAGAGACCCAGTACTTC. It encodes CATSARTGVETQYF.